This T cell receptor (beta chain) was observed in a study of chronic HIV infection and antiretroviral therapy. J gave up 2 bases and V 1 base, and 7 bases lay outside the gene matches. The CDR3 contains 17 residues. CDR1 and CDR2 (germline): LGHNA, YSLEER. This clonotype was recorded many times. MiXCR was run by TCRdb on the 5' RACE reads, yielding one entry per CDR3 protein. The table records more than 25,000 distinct CDR3 sequences, 7% to 10% of them present only once. The sequence was collected from an adult who had HIV and had not received antiretroviral therapy, or was an uninfected healthy control (not recorded which). The chain carries TRBV4-3 and TRBJ2-3; 9 bases align to TRBD2. Source material: peripheral blood. For the CDR3, the DNA is TGCGCCAGCAGCCAAGTACTGTCTAGCGGGGCCACAGATACGCAGTATTTT. It yields the protein CASSQVLSSGATDTQYF.